This T cell receptor (beta chain) derives from a study of identical twins. TCRdb re-analysed the 5' RACE reads in MiXCR, keeping a single row per CDR3 protein. Among 450,000 to 500,000 distinct CDR3 sequences, 13% to 15% were seen once, and the ten largest hold 0.95% to 1%. Study-level findings and limits: Where out-of-frame alpha sequences were twin-shared, they showed excess low generation probability.

V lost 4 bases to trimming and J lost 0 bases, with 9 bases between them. The germline gives CDR1 MNHNS, CDR2 SASEGT. CDR3 size: 14 residues. Points on this clonotype: The antigen remains undetermined.

These same records also appear under a second study, on yellow fever vaccine responses in identical twins.

The V and J genes are TRBV6-1 and TRBJ1-1; D gene unclear. This clonotype originated in a woman aged 18 to 35 in good health. Sequenced input: CD4+ T cells sorted from blood. This chain's CDR3 is CASSGEGLNTEAFF. The CDR3 DNA reads as TGTGCCAGCAGTGGGGAAGGGTTGAACACTGAAGCTTTCTTT.